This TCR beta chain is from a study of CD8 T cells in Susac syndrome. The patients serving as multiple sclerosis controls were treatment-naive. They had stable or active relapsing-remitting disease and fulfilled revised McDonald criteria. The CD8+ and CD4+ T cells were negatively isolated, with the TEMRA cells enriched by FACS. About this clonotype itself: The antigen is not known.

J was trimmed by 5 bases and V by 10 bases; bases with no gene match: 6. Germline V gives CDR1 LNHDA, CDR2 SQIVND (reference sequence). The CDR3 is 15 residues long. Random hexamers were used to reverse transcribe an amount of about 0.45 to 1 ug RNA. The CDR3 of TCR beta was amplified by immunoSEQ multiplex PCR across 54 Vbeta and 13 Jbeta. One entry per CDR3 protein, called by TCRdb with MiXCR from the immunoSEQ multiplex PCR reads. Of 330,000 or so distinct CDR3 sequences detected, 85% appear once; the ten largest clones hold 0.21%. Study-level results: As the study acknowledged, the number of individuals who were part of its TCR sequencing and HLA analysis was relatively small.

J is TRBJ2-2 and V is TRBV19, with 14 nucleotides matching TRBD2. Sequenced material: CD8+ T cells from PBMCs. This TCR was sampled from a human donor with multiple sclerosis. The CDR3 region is CATLRLAGGTGELFF. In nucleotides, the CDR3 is TGTGCCACCTTAAGACTAGCGGGAGGGACCGGGGAGCTGTTTTTT. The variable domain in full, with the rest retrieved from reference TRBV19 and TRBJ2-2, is DGGITQSPKYLFRKEGQNVTLSCEQNLNHDAMYWYRQDPGQGLRLIYYSQIVNDFQKGDIAEGYSVSREKKESFPLTVTSAQKNPTAFYLCATLRLAGGTGELFFGEGSRLTVL.